The present T cell receptor beta chain was sequenced within a study of long-term antiretroviral therapy in people with HIV. Across the study: About a decade before 2015, the earliest samples were taken when ART was typically delayed.

Only one count was recorded for this clone. Its antigen is unidentified. Study-wide points: Clones showing expansion before ART dominated the repertoire at all time points. Unavailable data included ART adherence, viral resistance and therapy changes (switches in treatment).

Run at survey level, the immunoSEQ assay was version v3.0. Sequencing was performed with immunoSEQ multiplex PCR; in TCRdb, only in-frame clones are kept and a portion is missing. The profile covers over 15,000 clones, with 90% to 95% appearing a single time and about an eighth taken by the ten largest. People in the study who had HIV all got their treatment in the United States. The CDR3 is 14 residues long. Germline CDR1 SGHAT, CDR2 FQDESV (reference sequence). Trimming removed 5 bases from V and 6 bases from J; junction bases left unmatched: 7. The gene calls are TRBV11-1 and TRBJ2-3, with 8 bases that match TRBD1. Here the sequenced sample was unsorted PBMCs, taken 0.6 years after starting antiretroviral therapy. The receptor was derived from a middle-aged woman with HIV. CDR3 in amino acids: CASSLDRVRDTQYF. CDR3 in DNA: TGTGCCAGCAGCCTGGACAGGGTGAGGGATACGCAGTATTTT.